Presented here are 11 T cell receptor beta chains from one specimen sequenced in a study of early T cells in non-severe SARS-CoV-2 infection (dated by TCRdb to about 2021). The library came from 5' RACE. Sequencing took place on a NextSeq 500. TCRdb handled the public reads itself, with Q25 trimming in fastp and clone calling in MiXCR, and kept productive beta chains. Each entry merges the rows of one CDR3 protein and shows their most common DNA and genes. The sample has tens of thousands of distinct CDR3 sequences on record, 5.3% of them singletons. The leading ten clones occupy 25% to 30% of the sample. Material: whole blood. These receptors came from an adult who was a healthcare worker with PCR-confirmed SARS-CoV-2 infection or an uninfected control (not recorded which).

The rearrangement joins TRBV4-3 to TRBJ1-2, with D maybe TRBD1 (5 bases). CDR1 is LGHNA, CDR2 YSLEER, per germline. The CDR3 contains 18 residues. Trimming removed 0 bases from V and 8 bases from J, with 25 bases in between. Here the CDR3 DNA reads TGCGCCAGCAGCCAAGATGGGGACGCGGGCAGGTCGGGATTCGGCTACACCTTC. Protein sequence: CASSQDGDAGRSGFGYTF.

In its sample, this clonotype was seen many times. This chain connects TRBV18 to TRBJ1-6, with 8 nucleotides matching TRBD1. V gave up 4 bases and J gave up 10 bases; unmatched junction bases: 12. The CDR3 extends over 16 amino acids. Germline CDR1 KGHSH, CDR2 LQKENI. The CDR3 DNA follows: TGTGCCAGCTCACTCGGAGGACAGGGAATGGGCTCACCCCTCCACTTT. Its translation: CASSLGGQGMGSPLHF.

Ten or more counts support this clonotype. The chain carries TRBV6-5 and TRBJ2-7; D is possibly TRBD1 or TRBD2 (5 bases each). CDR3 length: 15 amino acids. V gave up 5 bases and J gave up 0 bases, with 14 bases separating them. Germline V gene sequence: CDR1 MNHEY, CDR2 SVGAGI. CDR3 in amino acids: CASSPGDGSSYEQYF. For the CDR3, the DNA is TGTGCCAGCAGTCCTGGGGACGGTTCCTCCTACGAGCAGTACTTC.

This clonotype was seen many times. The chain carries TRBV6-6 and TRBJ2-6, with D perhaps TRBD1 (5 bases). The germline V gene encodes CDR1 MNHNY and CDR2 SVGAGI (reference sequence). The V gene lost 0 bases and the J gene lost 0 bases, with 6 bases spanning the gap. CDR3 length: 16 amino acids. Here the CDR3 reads CASSYSQGSGANVLTF. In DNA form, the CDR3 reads TGTGCCAGCAGTTACTCGCAGGGCTCTGGGGCCAACGTCCTGACTTTC.

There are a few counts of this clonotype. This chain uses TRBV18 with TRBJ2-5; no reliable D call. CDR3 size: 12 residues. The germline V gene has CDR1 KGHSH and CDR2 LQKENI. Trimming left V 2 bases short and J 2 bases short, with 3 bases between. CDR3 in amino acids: CASSPDQETQYF. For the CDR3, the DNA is TGTGCCAGCTCACCAGATCAAGAGACCCAGTACTTC.

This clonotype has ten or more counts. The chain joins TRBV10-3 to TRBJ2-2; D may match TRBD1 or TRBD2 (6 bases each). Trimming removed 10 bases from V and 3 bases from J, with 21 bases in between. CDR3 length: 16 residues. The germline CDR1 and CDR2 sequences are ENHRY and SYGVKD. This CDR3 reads CATLSTGGPYTGELFF. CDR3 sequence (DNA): TGTGCCACCCTCTCTACTGGGGGGCCTTACACCGGGGAGCTGTTTTTT.

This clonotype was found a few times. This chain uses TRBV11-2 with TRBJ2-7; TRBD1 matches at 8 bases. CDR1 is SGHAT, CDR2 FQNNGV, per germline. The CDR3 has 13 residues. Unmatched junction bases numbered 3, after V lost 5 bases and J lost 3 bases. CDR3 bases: TGTGCCAGCAGCATTGGACAGGGCTACGAGCAGTACTTC. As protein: CASSIGQGYEQYF. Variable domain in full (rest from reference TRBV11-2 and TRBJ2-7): EAGVAQSPRYKIIEKRQSVAFWCNPISGHATLYWYQQILGQGPKLLIQFQNNGVVDDSQLPKDRFSAERLKGVDSTLKIQPAKLEDSAVYLCASSIGQGYEQYFGPGTRLTVT.

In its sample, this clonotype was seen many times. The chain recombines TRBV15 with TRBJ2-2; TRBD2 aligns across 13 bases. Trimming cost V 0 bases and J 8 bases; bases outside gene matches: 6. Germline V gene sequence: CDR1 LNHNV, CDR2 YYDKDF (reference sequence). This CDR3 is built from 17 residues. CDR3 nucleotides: TGTGCCACCAGCAGAGACCGACTAGCGGGGGGCCTGGGGGAGCTGTTTTTT. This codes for CATSRDRLAGGLGELFF.

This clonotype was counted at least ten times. The CDR3 spells CASSRQVYQPQHF. The CDR3 DNA reads as TGTGCCAGCAGTAGACAGGTATATCAGCCCCAGCATTTT. This chain uses TRBV12-3 or TRBV12-4 with TRBJ1-5; TRBD1 might be the D (6 bases). The CDR3 consists of 13 residues. V was cut by 5 bases and J by 5 bases, with 10 bases left in between.

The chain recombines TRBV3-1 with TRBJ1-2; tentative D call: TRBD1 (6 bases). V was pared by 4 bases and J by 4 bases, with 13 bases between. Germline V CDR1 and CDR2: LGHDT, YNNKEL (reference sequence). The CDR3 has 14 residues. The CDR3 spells CASSPMTGIYGYTF. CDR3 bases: TGTGCCAGCAGCCCCATGACAGGAATCTATGGCTACACCTTC.

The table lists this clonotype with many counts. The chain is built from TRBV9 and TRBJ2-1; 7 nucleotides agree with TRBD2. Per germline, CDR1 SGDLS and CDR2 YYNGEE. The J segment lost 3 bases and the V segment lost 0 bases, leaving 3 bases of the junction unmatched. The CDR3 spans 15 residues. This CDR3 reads CASSVDAGDYNEQFF. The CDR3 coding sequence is TGTGCCAGCAGCGTAGATGCGGGAGACTACAATGAGCAGTTCTTC.